Following are 23 T cell receptor beta chains from one sample sequenced in a study of long-term antiretroviral therapy in people with HIV. Runs used v3.0 of the immunoSEQ assay and were done at survey level. Data came from immunoSEQ multiplex PCR; TCRdb stores just in-frame clones and leaves some out. The repertoire has about 30,000 clones, 75% to 90% of them found once; the top ten carry approximately 8%. Sequencing used unsorted PBMCs, obtained 3.2 years before starting antiretroviral therapy. Source of these receptors: a man aged 50-59 years with HIV.

This clone has more than one count but fewer than ten. This chain connects TRBV7-9 to TRBJ1-1; maybe TRBD1 (6 bases). The CDR3 length is 17 residues. V was cut by 5 bases and J by 0 bases, with 19 bases left in between. From germline, CDR1 is SEHNR and CDR2 FQNEAQ (reference sequence). The CDR3 here is CASSPDRRRKMNTEAFF. Here the CDR3 DNA reads TGTGCCAGCAGCCCCGACAGGCGCCGGAAAATGAACACTGAAGCTTTCTTT.

The V call is TRBV30, the J call TRBJ1-5; 9 bases are shared with TRBD1. Germline V gene lookup returns CDR1 GTSNPN and CDR2 SVGIG (reference sequence). V was pared by 5 bases and J by 5 bases, with 4 bases of the junction left unmatched. The CDR3 spans 13 residues. This CDR3 reads CAWSDRGDQPQHF. The CDR3 DNA follows: TGTGCCTGGTCGGACAGGGGTGATCAGCCCCAGCATTTT.

The genes are TRBV6-1 and TRBJ2-4; D remains ambiguous. Germline CDR1 MNHNS, CDR2 SASEGT. With 4 bases removed from V and 3 bases from J, the gap between germline ends came to 13 bases. The CDR3 loop spans 15 amino acids. The CDR3 is CASSGSPWGKNIQYF. CDR3 DNA sequence: TGTGCCAGCAGTGGCTCACCTTGGGGCAAAAACATTCAGTACTTC.

This rearrangement joins TRBV5-6 to TRBJ2-7; TRBD1 is a possible D gene (6 bases). The CDR3 has 13 residues. CDR1 is SGHDT and CDR2 is YYEEEE in the germline V gene. The V gene lost 0 bases and the J gene lost 10 bases, with 14 bases spanning the gap. The CDR3 nucleotides read TGTGCCAGCAGCTTGGTACAGGGCCCCCCTCAGTACTTC. Amino acids: CASSLVQGPPQYF.

This clone occurred a few times. The chain employs TRBV19 and TRBJ1-2, with 7 bases identical to TRBD1. The germline V gene encodes CDR1 LNHDA and CDR2 SQIVND (reference sequence). The V and J ends lost 7 bases and 2 bases, in that order; junction bases with no gene match: 4. This CDR3 contains 13 residues. CDR3 nucleotides: TGTGCCAGTAACAGGGGATGGAACTATGGCTACACCTTC. Protein product: CASNRGWNYGYTF.

The gene calls are TRBV7-3 and TRBJ2-5; TRBD1 matches at 7 bases. The CDR3 is 14 amino acids. Trimming removed 2 bases from V and 0 bases from J; junction bases left unmatched: 0. Germline V gene lookup returns CDR1 SGHTA and CDR2 FQGTGA. CDR3 coding DNA: TGTGCCAGCAGCTTAGACAGGGACCAAGAGACCCAGTACTTC. Amino acid sequence: CASSLDRDQETQYF.

The chain uses TRBV5-5 and TRBJ2-6, with D perhaps TRBD1 (5 bases). V lost 2 bases to trimming and J lost 0 bases, with 12 bases between them. The CDR3 length is 17 residues. The V gene's germline CDR1 is SGHKS and CDR2 YYEKEE (reference sequence). The CDR3 protein is CASSLRTPYSGANVLTF. The CDR3, as DNA: TGTGCCAGCAGCTTACGGACACCCTACTCTGGGGCCAACGTCCTGACTTTC.

This clone was seen a few times. This chain connects TRBV28 to TRBJ1-2; 7 bases line up with TRBD1. J gave up 8 bases and V 6 bases, and 9 bases lay outside the gene matches. Germline CDR1 and CDR2: MDHEN and SYDVKM. The CDR3 contains 13 residues. The CDR3 protein is CASSAGGRGGYTF. The CDR3, as DNA: TGTGCCAGCAGCGCAGGGGGACGAGGGGGCTACACCTTC.

V and J are TRBV7-7 and TRBJ2-3; D is perhaps TRBD2 (5 bases). The V and J ends lost 1 base and 0 bases respectively, with 5 bases between them. Per germline, CDR1 SSHAT and CDR2 FNYEAQ (reference sequence). This CDR3 is built from 14 residues. DNA of the CDR3: TGTGCCAGCAGCTTAGGGACTAGCACAGATACGCAGTATTTT. This sequence encodes CASSLGTSTDTQYF. Combining the CDR3 with reference TRBV7-7 and TRBJ2-3 gives the whole variable domain GAGVSQSPRYKVTKRGQDVTLRCDPISSHATLYWYQQALGQGPEFLTYFNYEAQPDKSGLPSDRFSAERPEGSISTLTIQRTEQRDSAMYRCASSLGTSTDTQYFGPGTRLTVL.

The V and J genes are TRBV19 and TRBJ1-2; no clear D gene. The CDR3 contains 13 residues. The V gene lost 9 bases and the J gene lost 4 bases, with 15 bases spanning the gap. Germline CDR1 is LNHDA and CDR2 is SQIVND (reference sequence). The CDR3 bases are TGTGCCAGCTTTAGGACGTACGGCTATGGCTACACCTTC. This translates into CASFRTYGYGYTF.

The chain joins TRBV18 to TRBJ2-3; TRBD1 might be the D (7 bases). Germline V gene data show CDR1 as KGHSH and CDR2 as LQKENI. The CDR3 extends over 15 amino acids. Trimming removed 3 bases from V and 0 bases from J, with 10 bases in between. The CDR3, as DNA: TGTGCCAGCTCACCTCCAGGGGGGAGCACAGATACGCAGTATTTT. Translated: CASSPPGGSTDTQYF.

V gene TRBV5-4 combines with J gene TRBJ2-3; 9 nucleotides align to TRBD2. CDR3 size: 15 residues. CDR1 is SGHNT, CDR2 YYREEE, per germline (reference sequence). The trim removed 0 bases at V and 6 bases at J, leaving 5 bases unmatched. The CDR3 spells CASSLASGVPDTQYF. CDR3 DNA: TGTGCCAGCAGCTTGGCTAGCGGGGTTCCCGATACGCAGTATTTT.

The chain employs TRBV9 and TRBJ1-1; a possible D gene is TRBD1 (5 bases). This CDR3 is built from 15 residues. Per the germline V gene, CDR1 is SGDLS and CDR2 is YYNGEE. The ends were cut back, 2 bases at V and 1 base at J, with 12 bases in the middle. CDR3 nucleotides: TGTGCCAGCAGCGTTGTGGGGGAGGGGAACACTGAAGCTTTCTTT. Protein product: CASSVVGEGNTEAFF. The whole variable domain, filled in from reference TRBV9 and TRBJ1-1, reads DSGVTQTPKHLITATGQRVTLRCSPRSGDLSVYWYQQSLDQGLQFLIQYYNGEERAKGNILERFSAQQFPDLHSELNLSSLELGDSALYFCASSVVGEGNTEAFFGQGTRLTVV.

V is TRBV6-1 and J is TRBJ2-7; possibly TRBD2 for D (5 bases). The CDR3 spans 13 residues. The ends were cut back, 6 bases at V and 3 bases at J, with 12 bases in the middle. The germline gives CDR1 MNHNS, CDR2 SASEGT. The CDR3 here is CASRSGMRYEQYF. The DNA of the CDR3 is TGTGCCAGCAGATCGGGGATGCGCTACGAGCAGTACTTC.

This clone was picked up one time. V and J are TRBV6-5 and TRBJ2-5, with a weak D call TRBD1 (5 bases). The CDR3 has 13 residues. From germline, CDR1 is MNHEY and CDR2 SVGAGI. V lost 4 bases and J 5 bases, leaving 11 bases between the germline ends. CDR3 sequence: CASSFRVGETQYF. The CDR3 bases are TGTGCCAGCAGTTTCAGGGTAGGGGAGACCCAGTACTTC.

The V gene is TRBV28, the J gene TRBJ2-3; 11 positions agree with TRBD2. Germline CDR1 is MDHEN and CDR2 is SYDVKM. V shed 5 bases and J 1 base; nucleotides not matched to a gene: 8. This CDR3 has 17 residues. DNA of the CDR3: TGTGCCAGCAGTCCGACTTCGGGACTAGCGGGCACAGATACGCAGTATTTT. This codes for CASSPTSGLAGTDTQYF. Drawing the rest from reference TRBV28 and TRBJ2-3, the complete variable domain is DVKVTQSSRYLVKRTGEKVFLECVQDMDHENMFWYRQDPGLGLRLIYFSYDVKMKEKGDIPEGYSVSREKKERFSLILESASTNQTSMYLCASSPTSGLAGTDTQYFGPGTRLTVL.

V is TRBV5-1 and J is TRBJ1-2; TRBD1 matches 11 bases. There are 14 residues in the CDR3. The V and J ends lost 4 bases and 7 bases, in that order; junction bases with no gene match: 6. The germline gives CDR1 SGHRS, CDR2 YFSETQ. CDR3 in amino acids: CASSGQGAVGGYTF. The CDR3 bases are TGCGCCAGCAGCGGACAGGGGGCCGTGGGTGGCTACACCTTC.

This chain uses TRBV28 with TRBJ1-6; no firm D call. V shed 4 bases and J shed 9 bases, with 19 bases lying between them. Germline loops: CDR1 MDHEN, CDR2 SYDVKM. The length of the CDR3 is 16 residues. The CDR3 loop reads CASSSNSDWVGSPLHF. CDR3 in DNA: TGTGCCAGCAGTTCCAACTCGGACTGGGTAGGTTCACCCCTCCACTTT.

This clone has just one count. This chain joins TRBV4-3 and TRBJ2-7, with a tentative D call TRBD1 (5 bases). The germline V gene encodes CDR1 LGHNA and CDR2 YSLEER. V was shortened by 4 bases and J by 4 bases, with 11 bases between the two germline ends. This CDR3 contains 13 residues. DNA for the CDR3: TGCGCCAGCAGCCCAGGGTCAGGTTACGAGCAGTACTTC. Translation: CASSPGSGYEQYF.

This clone was picked up one time. The genes are TRBV29-1 and TRBJ2-1, with D uncertain. The V end lost 4 bases, the J end lost 0 bases, and 10 bases lay between the germline ends. Germline V lookup: CDR1 SQVTM, CDR2 ANQGSEA. The CDR3 consists of 14 residues. The CDR3 loop reads CSVGQSASYNEQFF. The CDR3 coding sequence is TGCAGCGTTGGGCAGTCGGCCTCCTACAATGAGCAGTTCTTC.

This chain uses TRBV29-1 with TRBJ1-5, with TRBD1 as a possible D gene (5 bases). The V and J ends lost 6 bases and 3 bases respectively, with 12 bases between them. Germline CDR1 SQVTM, CDR2 ANQGSEA. CDR3 length: 13 amino acids. CDR3 protein: CSVQEGPNQPQHF. The CDR3 bases are TGCAGCGTCCAAGAGGGACCCAATCAGCCCCAGCATTTT.

J is TRBJ2-4 and V is TRBV20-1; 8 bases match TRBD2. Germline V gene lookup returns CDR1 DFQATT and CDR2 SNEGSKA (reference sequence). V shed 4 bases and J 13 bases; nucleotides not matched to a gene: 6. This CDR3 spans 11 amino acids. CDR3 DNA sequence: TGCAGTGCTACCGGGACTAGGGAACAGTACTTC. Residues: CSATGTREQYF.

In its sample, this clone was seen a few times. The CDR3 DNA reads as TGTGCCAGCAGCGTGCTAACAGGGGAGACTGAAGCTTTCTTT. Amino acids: CASSVLTGETEAFF. The J gene is TRBJ1-1, the V gene TRBV9; 7 bases fit TRBD1. V lost 2 bases to trimming and J lost 5 bases; unmatched junction nucleotides: 6. Germline CDR1 SGDLS, CDR2 YYNGEE. There are 14 residues in the CDR3.